This entry features one T cell receptor (beta chain) sequence. Its antigen is not known. The data belong to a study of vaccination and CD4 T cells after COVID-19. Study information: Post-COVID sampling occurred a median roughly 100 days after diagnosis (range 35 to 161). Overlapping spike peptides served as the stimulus for the cells. These peptides came from SARS-CoV-2 and from the common cold coronaviruses HCoV-NL63, HCoV-OC43 and HCoV-229E.

Treatment specified: approximately nine-day PBMC culture with coronavirus spike peptide pools or control peptides (ViraFEST assay). Those CD4+ T cells from the unexposed donor predate the COVID-19 pandemic (2011-2018). After being plated at two million per well, PBMCs were cultured with roughly 9.3 IU/ml IL-2 and around 9.2 ug/ml peptide pools. The V gene lost 4 bases and the J gene lost 9 bases, with 10 bases spanning the gap. The CDR3 totals 12 residues. Looked up from germline, CDR1 is SNHLY and CDR2 is FYNNEI. The Oncomine TCR Beta short-read assay was applied to DNA of cultured CD4+ T cells. Genomic DNA was taken out of cultured CD4+ T cells by extraction. Via MiXCR, TCRdb re-called the PCR reads, giving one row per CDR3 protein. The sample lists roughly 9,000 distinct CDR3 sequences, approximately 31% occurring once.

The sample comprised CD4+ T cells from blood, cultured in vitro. The receptor's source is a human donor in good health. V and J are TRBV2 and TRBJ1-5; D remains ambiguous. Here the CDR3 DNA reads TGTGCCAGCAGTGCCCAGGCCTTGCCCCAGCATTTT. Its translation is CASSAQALPQHF.